The 26 T cell receptor beta chains below were found in one sample sequenced in a study of T cells after yellow fever vaccination (dated 2019 in TCRdb). The library came from 5' RACE. The sequencing machine was an Illumina NovaSeq 6000. Clones were called with MiXCR by TCRdb after fastp trimmed the public reads at Q25, and only in-frame beta chains were retained. Duplicate CDR3 protein sequences are folded into a single record with the most common DNA and genes. This sample gives 200,000 to 250,000 distinct CDR3 sequences in total; under 3.5% of them show up just once. Clones ranked in the top ten supply less than 3.5% of the sample. Per the publication, the treatment or condition label means: live attenuated yellow fever vaccine strain. Source: CD4+ T cells sorted from PBMCs, taken 10 days after the yellow fever booster vaccination. The origin of the receptors is a man aged 18 to 29 who received the YFV17D yellow fever vaccine.

In its sample, this clonotype was seen a few times. The chain is built from TRBV6-5 and TRBJ1-2, with a tentative D call TRBD1 (6 bases). With 6 bases removed from V and 5 bases from J, the gap between germline ends came to 19 bases. CDR1 and CDR2 from the germline V gene are MNHEY and SVGAGI. The CDR3 runs 15 residues. The CDR3 DNA follows: TGTGCCAGCAGCCGAGGGGGAGGACGGTTATATGGCTACACCTTC. This translates into CASSRGGGRLYGYTF.

This rearrangement joins TRBV20-1 to TRBJ2-3, with D possibly being TRBD1 or TRBD2 (5 bases each). The germline CDR1 and CDR2 sequences are DFQATT and SNEGSKA (reference sequence). V gave up 2 bases and J gave up 0 bases, with 6 bases separating them. The CDR3 sequence is 13 residues long. The CDR3 loop reads CSARWDSTDTQYF. CDR3 DNA: TGCAGTGCTAGATGGGACAGCACAGATACGCAGTATTTT.

This clonotype was found a few times. CDR3 region: CASSWSGTSYEQYV. For the CDR3, the DNA is TGTGCCAGCAGTTGGTCGGGGACGTCCTACGAGCAGTACGTC. The V and J genes are TRBV7-8 and TRBJ2-7; either TRBD1 or TRBD2 may fit D (5 bases each). With 6 bases removed from V and 1 base from J, the gap between germline ends came to 13 bases. This CDR3 has 14 residues. Per the germline V gene, CDR1 is SGHVS and CDR2 is FQNEAQ.

This clonotype was detected a few times. The chain employs TRBV6-5 and TRBJ2-7, with 15 bases lining up with TRBD2. There are 14 residues in the CDR3. Losses at the gene ends were 7 bases for V and 8 bases for J; bases not matched to a gene: 6. Germline CDR1 and CDR2: MNHEY and SVGAGI. The CDR3 DNA sequence: TGTGCCAGCAAGTACGGGACTAGCGGGGGGAAGCAGTACTTC. Protein product: CASKYGTSGGKQYF.

Points on this clonotype: A clone one base away is much larger, so this may be a read error. This chain links TRBV6-5 with TRBJ1-1, with TRBD1 identical over 9 bases. This CDR3 region has 15 residues. Germline CDR1 is MNHEY and CDR2 is SVGAGI. The CDR3 DNA reads as TGTGCCAGCAGTGCTACGGGACAGGGAAACACTAAAGCTTTCTTT. Protein sequence: CASSATGQGNTKAFF.

This clonotype was found a few times. The genes are TRBV6-5 and TRBJ1-2; possible D gene TRBD1, 6 bases. V lost 4 bases to trimming and J lost 2 bases, with 20 bases between them. Germline lookup yields CDR1 MNHEY and CDR2 SVGAGI. This CDR3 is 17 amino acids long. The DNA for the CDR3 is TGTGCCAGCAGTTTCTACGGACAGTCTAGGAGAAACTATGGCTACACCTTC. Amino acid sequence: CASSFYGQSRRNYGYTF.

There are a few counts of this clonotype. This chain links TRBV10-3 with TRBJ2-5; D gene ambiguous. This CDR3 region has 16 residues. The V gene's germline CDR1 is ENHRY and CDR2 SYGVKD. Trimming left V 0 bases short and J 2 bases short, with 13 bases between. The CDR3 DNA sequence: TGTGCCATCAGTGAGTCGGAAGTTGGCGGACAAGAGACCCAGTACTTC. This gives the protein CAISESEVGGQETQYF.

The chain is built from TRBV5-5 and TRBJ1-3, with no clear D. The CDR3 extends over 14 amino acids. The germline gives CDR1 SGHKS, CDR2 YYEKEE (reference sequence). V lost 2 bases to trimming and J lost 2 bases, with 8 bases between them. In DNA, the CDR3 is TGTGCCAGCAGCTTCGGATCAGCTGGAAACACCATATATTTT. It specifies CASSFGSAGNTIYF.

This clonotype was counted ten times or more. The chain has TRBV9 and TRBJ1-6, with a tentative D call TRBD1 (5 bases). Germline V CDR1 and CDR2: SGDLS, YYNGEE. V was shortened by 0 bases and J by 7 bases, with 8 bases between the two germline ends. The CDR3 extends over 14 amino acids. For the CDR3, the DNA is TGTGCCAGCAGCGTAGTAGGGACCAATTCACCCCTCCACTTT. Protein: CASSVVGTNSPLHF.

The sample holds a few counts of this clonotype. V is TRBV18 and J is TRBJ2-7, with D maybe TRBD2 (5 bases). The CDR3 loop spans 14 amino acids. Trimming pared 6 bases from V and 6 bases from J, leaving 18 bases between. CDR1 KGHSH and CDR2 LQKENI come from the germline V gene. CDR3 loop: CASSASNRDGEQYF. CDR3 nucleotides: TGTGCCAGCTCCGCAAGTAACCGGGATGGCGAGCAGTACTTC.

This clonotype was counted ten times or more. The V call is TRBV5-1, the J call TRBJ2-5, with D unresolved. Trimming pared 1 base from V and 2 bases from J, leaving 6 bases between. Germline CDR1 reads SGHRS; CDR2 reads YFSETQ. The CDR3 has 13 amino acids. In DNA, the CDR3 is TGCGCCAGCAGCTTGAGTATTCAAGAGACCCAGTACTTC. Translated, it gives CASSLSIQETQYF.

This clonotype came up many times. The chain's CDR3 is CASTVVGQGLNEQFF. The CDR3, as DNA: TGCGCCAGCACCGTGGTGGGACAGGGGCTCAATGAGCAGTTCTTC. The rearrangement links TRBV5-1 to TRBJ2-1, with 10 bases aligning to TRBD1. The length of the CDR3 is 15 residues. Per the germline V gene, CDR1 is SGHRS and CDR2 is YFSETQ. V was clipped by 6 bases and J by 6 bases; unmatched bases: 9.

This clonotype was detected many times. The chain joins TRBV5-6 to TRBJ2-1; TRBD2 agrees at 11 bases. This CDR3 is built from 18 residues. With 6 bases clipped from V and 0 bases from J, the junction kept 11 bases outside the gene matches. Germline V gene lookup returns CDR1 SGHDT and CDR2 YYEEEE. CDR3 region: CASTVTSGIPLSYNEQFF. The CDR3 nucleotides read TGTGCCAGCACCGTGACTAGCGGGATTCCTCTCTCCTACAATGAGCAGTTCTTC. The entire variable domain, with the rest obtained from reference TRBV5-6 and TRBJ2-1, is as follows: DAGVTQSPTHLIKTRGQQVTLRCSPKSGHDTVSWYQQALGQGPQFIFQYYEEEERQRGNFPDRFSGHQFPNYSSELNVNALLLGDSALYLCASTVTSGIPLSYNEQFFGPGTRLTVL.

The V and J genes are TRBV20-1 and TRBJ2-5; 10 nucleotides line up with TRBD2. Germline loops: CDR1 DFQATT, CDR2 SNEGSKA (reference sequence). There are 16 residues in the CDR3. The V segment lost 3 bases and the J segment 0 bases; nucleotides outside the gene matches: 7. The CDR3 DNA sequence: TGCAGTGCTAGCGAGCGGGGGGGCAAAAACCAAGAGACCCAGTACTTC. Translating it yields CSASERGGKNQETQYF.

This clonotype was recorded many times. V and J are TRBV5-1 and TRBJ1-3; weak D call: TRBD1 (5 bases). In germline, CDR1 is SGHRS, CDR2 YFSETQ. CDR3 length: 16 amino acids. The ends were cut back, 1 base at V and 3 bases at J, with 14 bases in the middle. Here the CDR3 DNA reads TGCGCCAGCAGCTTGAACGGGGGACGAGGTGGAAACACCATATATTTT. Encoded protein: CASSLNGGRGGNTIYF.

At least ten counts were recorded for this clonotype. The chain couples TRBV5-6 to TRBJ2-5; 9 bases are shared with TRBD2. Germline V gene lookup returns CDR1 SGHDT and CDR2 YYEEEE. The trim removed 1 base at V and 1 base at J, leaving 5 bases unmatched. The CDR3 is made up of 16 amino acids. The CDR3 DNA reads as TGTGCCAGCAGCTTGCAGCGGGGGGCCTTCCAAGAGACCCAGTACTTC. Translated: CASSLQRGAFQETQYF. Combining the CDR3 with reference TRBV5-6 and TRBJ2-5 gives the whole variable domain DAGVTQSPTHLIKTRGQQVTLRCSPKSGHDTVSWYQQALGQGPQFIFQYYEEEERQRGNFPDRFSGHQFPNYSSELNVNALLLGDSALYLCASSLQRGAFQETQYFGPGTRLLVL.

V is TRBV11-2 and J is TRBJ1-4, with D possibly matching TRBD1 (5 bases). This CDR3 region has 14 residues. Germline V CDR1 and CDR2: SGHAT, FQNNGV. V was trimmed by 5 bases and J by 6 bases, leaving 13 bases between them. This CDR3 reads CASSGPGHDEKLFF. DNA for the CDR3: TGTGCCAGCAGCGGGCCGGGGCACGATGAAAAACTGTTTTTT.

This clonotype was recorded at least ten times. The CDR3 region is CSASGQVNTEAFF. CDR3 DNA sequence: TGCAGCGCCTCGGGACAGGTAAACACTGAAGCTTTCTTT. The chain recombines TRBV29-1 with TRBJ1-1; 8 bases map to TRBD1. Losses at the gene ends were 7 bases for V and 2 bases for J; bases not matched to a gene: 6. The V gene's germline CDR1 is SQVTM and CDR2 ANQGSEA. The length of the CDR3 is 13 residues. The full variable domain, in which reference TRBV29-1 and TRBJ1-1 provide the parts outside the CDR3, is SAVISQKPSRDICQRGTSLTIQCQVDSQVTMMFWYRQQPGQSLTLIATANQGSEATYESGFVIDKFPISRPNLTFSTLTVSNMSPEDSSIYLCSASGQVNTEAFFGQGTRLTVV.

This clonotype was counted ten times or more. The chain combines TRBV10-3 with TRBJ2-2; D is possibly TRBD1 (5 bases). V shed 4 bases and J shed 6 bases, with 9 bases lying between them. Germline-derived CDR1 and CDR2 are ENHRY and SYGVKD. The CDR3 is 13 amino acids. For the CDR3, the DNA is TGTGCCATCAGTGGAAAAGGGGCCGGGGAGCTGTTTTTT. Amino acids: CAISGKGAGELFF.

The sample holds many counts of this clonotype. The V call is TRBV12-3 or TRBV12-4, the J call TRBJ1-1; D not certain. The CDR3 has 13 residues. Trimming removed 1 base at V and 5 bases at J, with 8 bases between. CDR3 sequence reads: CASSLERVTEAFF. The CDR3 nucleotides read TGTGCCAGCAGTTTAGAGCGAGTTACTGAAGCTTTCTTT.

This clonotype was counted only a few times. The gene calls are TRBV7-2 and TRBJ1-1; possibly TRBD1 for D (6 bases). Trimming removed 5 bases from V and 3 bases from J, with 10 bases in between. The CDR3 contains 13 residues. Germline values: CDR1 SGHTA, CDR2 FQGNSA. CDR3 bases: TGTGCCAGCAGCGCCCGACAGGACACTGAAGCTTTCTTT. Translated: CASSARQDTEAFF.

In its sample, this clonotype was seen many times. The gene calls are TRBV10-3 and TRBJ1-1; D not certain. With 10 bases removed from V and 3 bases from J, the gap between germline ends came to 9 bases. Germline V gene data show CDR1 as ENHRY and CDR2 as SYGVKD. This CDR3 spans 11 amino acids. The CDR3 region is CATLADTEAFF. Written as DNA, the CDR3 is TGTGCCACCCTAGCGGACACTGAAGCTTTCTTT.

This clonotype was seen repeatedly, ten times or more. The chain couples TRBV20-1 to TRBJ2-1, with TRBD2 matching over 11 bases. This CDR3 is 14 amino acids long. Germline V lookup: CDR1 DFQATT, CDR2 SNEGSKA (reference sequence). V gave up 7 bases and J gave up 2 bases; unmatched junction bases: 4. This chain's CDR3 is CSVLSGGAYNEQFF. CDR3 sequence (DNA): TGCAGTGTTCTTAGCGGGGGGGCCTACAATGAGCAGTTCTTC.

The rearrangement joins TRBV18 to TRBJ1-4; D is unclear. Between the trimmed V and J ends, which lost 6 bases and 7 bases, there was a span of 21 bases. The length of the CDR3 is 16 residues. Per germline, CDR1 KGHSH and CDR2 LQKENI. The CDR3 region is CASSANPAGFSEKLFF. DNA of the CDR3: TGTGCCAGCTCGGCCAACCCCGCGGGGTTTTCTGAAAAACTGTTTTTT.

This clonotype was seen many times. The rearrangement uses TRBV7-9 and TRBJ2-3, with 9 bases matching TRBD2. Trimming at V came to 1 base and at J to 0 bases, leaving 14 bases not matched to a gene. CDR1 SEHNR and CDR2 FQNEAQ come from the germline V gene (reference sequence). The CDR3 is made up of 20 amino acids. The CDR3 DNA sequence: TGTGCCAGCAGCTTAGACTCGGTTGGTAGCGGGGGCCCTAGCACAGATACGCAGTATTTT. As protein: CASSLDSVGSGGPSTDTQYF.

V is TRBV6-5 and J is TRBJ1-2, with unresolved D. Looked up from germline, CDR1 is MNHEY and CDR2 is SVGAGI. This CDR3 spans 15 amino acids. Trimming took off 6 bases at V and 3 bases at J, with 17 bases between the two ends. As DNA, the CDR3 is TGTGCCAGCAGGCAACCGGGGAGGAGGGACTATGGCTACACCTTC. Protein sequence: CASRQPGRRDYGYTF.